The present entry profiles one TCR beta chain with its context. The CDR3 covers 13 residues. The V end was cut by 6 bases, the J end by 3 bases, with 11 bases between. Germline CDR1 reads MNHEY; CDR2 reads SMNVEV (reference sequence). The data stem from a study of control samples from healthy donors and cancer patients. Clones were read by immunoSEQ multiplex PCR, and TCRdb kept only the in-frame ones, dropping some. The data show 70,000 to 90,000 clones, 90% to 95% seen once. The sequencing input was blood. The clonotype comes from a woman between 18 and 29 years old in good health. The chain has TRBV27 and TRBJ1-2; D unclear. This CDR3 is CASSSDGDYGYTF. The CDR3 DNA reads TGTGCCAGCAGCTCAGACGGCGACTATGGCTACACCTTC.